A single sample gave rise to the 22 T cell receptor beta chains below, sequenced in a study of blood T cell repertoires in COVID-19. Sequencing used immunoSEQ multiplex PCR; TCRdb keeps in-frame clones, though not all of them. This sample has roughly 150,000 clones, with about 87% found just once. Sequenced input: peripheral blood. These receptors were collected from a human donor in a cohort sampled during active COVID-19.

This chain connects TRBV7-6 to TRBJ2-5; D possibly corresponds to TRBD1 (5 bases). Trimming shortened V by 6 bases and J by 4 bases, and 12 bases separated the two germline ends. Germline-derived CDR1 and CDR2 are SGHVS and FNYEAQ. The CDR3 covers 13 residues. The CDR3 sequence: CASSFQGRETQYF. As DNA, the CDR3 is TGTGCCAGCAGTTTTCAGGGCCGAGAGACCCAGTACTTC.

Notes on this clone: The junction departs from the called germline gene at one end, perhaps through a read error. V and J are TRBV7-7 and TRBJ2-3; weak D call: TRBD2 (5 bases). CDR1 is SSHAT and CDR2 is FNYEAQ in the germline V gene (reference sequence). The CDR3 is made up of 14 amino acids. DNA of the CDR3: TGTGCTAGCAGCTTCTCTCGGGGTTCAGATACGCAGTATTTT. It yields the protein CASSFSRGSDTQYF.

The gene calls are TRBV9 and TRBJ2-3; 7 bases align to TRBD1. Germline CDR1 reads SGDLS; CDR2 reads YYNGEE. This CDR3 spans 16 amino acids. With V trimmed by 4 bases and J by 2 bases, 10 bases remained unmatched. The CDR3 sequence: CASSSISGTATDTQYF. Here the CDR3 DNA reads TGTGCCAGCAGCTCCATATCCGGGACAGCCACAGATACGCAGTATTTT. Full variable domain (remainder filled in from reference TRBV9 and TRBJ2-3): DSGVTQTPKHLITATGQRVTLRCSPRSGDLSVYWYQQSLDQGLQFLIQYYNGEERAKGNILERFSAQQFPDLHSELNLSSLELGDSALYFCASSSISGTATDTQYFGPGTRLTVL.

This sequence joins TRBV6-2 or TRBV6-3 and TRBJ1-6, with 9 bases lining up with TRBD1. Germline V lookup: CDR1 MNHEY, CDR2 SVGEGT. Germline trimming cut 1 base from V and 10 bases from J; bases unmatched to any gene: 2. This CDR3 is built from 14 residues. The CDR3 here is CASSYLTGGSPLHF. CDR3 nucleotide sequence: TGTGCCAGCAGTTACTTGACAGGGGGGTCACCCCTCCACTTT.

The gene calls are TRBV9 and TRBJ2-3, with TRBD1 identical over 8 bases. Germline CDR1 and CDR2: SGDLS and YYNGEE. The CDR3 covers 16 residues. Trimming at V came to 2 bases and at J to 3 bases, leaving 8 bases not matched to a gene. CDR3 sequence reads: CASSVYGQGDTDTQYF. Written as DNA, the CDR3 is TGTGCCAGCAGCGTTTACGGACAGGGAGATACAGATACGCAGTATTTT.

This chain uses TRBV19 with TRBJ1-1; perhaps TRBD1 as D (5 bases). Germline CDR1 and CDR2: LNHDA and SQIVND (reference sequence). Trimming stripped 5 bases from V and 4 bases from J, with 20 bases between. The CDR3 sequence is 16 residues long. In nucleotides, the CDR3 is TGTGCCAGTAGTTCGGGAGGGGAAAGGGGAGGCACTGAAGCTTTCTTT. It yields the protein CASSSGGERGGTEAFF.

The chain recombines TRBV6-2 or TRBV6-3 with TRBJ1-2; D remains unclear. The CDR3 covers 13 residues. Trimming pared 0 bases from V and 4 bases from J, leaving 6 bases between. The germline V gene encodes CDR1 MNHEY and CDR2 SVGEGT. The CDR3 region has the DNA TGTGCCAGCAGTTACTCGGCACGCTATGGCTACACCTTC. Its protein is CASSYSARYGYTF.

The chain recombines TRBV7-8 with TRBJ2-3, with TRBD2 matching 11 bases. Germline V gives CDR1 SGHVS, CDR2 FQNEAQ. This CDR3 contains 15 residues. J was trimmed by 3 bases and V by 5 bases; bases with no gene match: 4. The CDR3 DNA is TGTGCCAGCAGCCCCCGACTAGCGGGGACAGATACGCAGTATTTT. It encodes CASSPRLAGTDTQYF. Filled out from reference TRBV7-8 and TRBJ2-3, the complete variable domain reads GAGVSQSPRYKVAKRGQDVALRCDPISGHVSLFWYQQALGQGPEFLTYFQNEAQLDKSGLPSDRFFAERPEGSVSTLKIQRTQQEDSAVYLCASSPRLAGTDTQYFGPGTRLTVL.

The chain recombines TRBV7-9 with TRBJ2-7; TRBD2 matches at 14 bases. Germline-derived CDR1 and CDR2 are SEHNR and FQNEAQ (reference sequence). The CDR3 contains 17 residues. V was pared by 1 base and J by 5 bases, with 7 bases of the junction left unmatched. CDR3 in DNA: TGTGCCAGCAGCTTAGGGAGACTAGCGGGGGGGCAAAACGAGCAGTACTTC. It yields the protein CASSLGRLAGGQNEQYF.

The J gene is TRBJ1-6, the V gene TRBV4-1, with TRBD1 identical over 8 bases. Trimming cost V 2 bases and J 8 bases; bases outside gene matches: 8. The germline V gene encodes CDR1 MGHRA and CDR2 YSYEKL. This CDR3 is built from 16 residues. Written as DNA, the CDR3 is TGCGCCAGCAGCCAACAGACAGGGGCTGCGTATTCACCCCTCCACTTT. Its protein is CASSQQTGAAYSPLHF.

The rearrangement links TRBV6-1 to TRBJ1-1; D gene unclear. The germline CDR1 and CDR2 sequences are MNHNS and SASEGT. This CDR3 region has 14 residues. Trimming shortened V by 2 bases and J by 1 base, and 8 bases separated the two germline ends. CDR3 sequence (DNA): TGTGCCAGCAGTGAAAGTTCAGGGAACACTGAAGCTTTCTTT. It specifies CASSESSGNTEAFF.

The rearrangement uses TRBV27 and TRBJ1-2; 8 bases align to TRBD1. This CDR3 is 13 amino acids long. Germline lookup yields CDR1 MNHEY and CDR2 SMNVEV (reference sequence). The V segment lost 6 bases and the J segment 4 bases; nucleotides outside the gene matches: 4. CDR3 sequence reads: CASRAGGGYGYTF. The CDR3 DNA follows: TGTGCCAGCAGGGCAGGGGGCGGCTATGGCTACACCTTC.

In DNA, the CDR3 is TGCGCCAGCAGCTTGATCGGGGGGAGGACTGCGGAGACCCAGTACTTC. Encoded protein: CASSLIGGRTAETQYF. This chain joins TRBV5-1 and TRBJ2-5; TRBD2 agrees at 7 bases. This CDR3 is built from 16 residues. V trimming: 1 base; J trimming: 5 bases; junction bases outside the gene matches: 11. Germline CDR1 is SGHRS and CDR2 is YFSETQ. Full variable domain (missing parts from reference TRBV5-1 and TRBJ2-5): KAGVTQTPRYLIKTRGQQVTLSCSPISGHRSVSWYQQTPGQGLQFLFEYFSETQRNKGNFPGRFSGRQFSNSRSEMNVSTLELGDSALYLCASSLIGGRTAETQYFGPGTRLLVL.

This sequence joins TRBV30 and TRBJ2-5; possibly TRBD1 for D (5 bases). The length of the CDR3 is 11 residues. Trimming removed 8 bases from V and 4 bases from J, with 11 bases in between. Germline V CDR1 and CDR2: GTSNPN, SVGIG (reference sequence). The CDR3 DNA sequence: TGTGCCGGTGGTAGGGGAGAGACCCAGTACTTC. This gives the protein CAGGRGETQYF. Supplemented by reference TRBV30 and TRBJ2-5, the full variable domain reads SQTIHQWPATLVQPVGSPLSLECTVEGTSNPNLYWYRQAAGRGLQLLFYSVGIGQISSEVPQNLSASRPQDRQFILSSKKLLLSDSGFYLCAGGRGETQYFGPGTRLLVL.

This chain uses TRBV19 with TRBJ2-3, with a weak D call TRBD2 (6 bases). Germline CDR1 reads LNHDA; CDR2 reads SQIVND (reference sequence). Between the trimmed V and J ends, which lost 3 bases and 0 bases, there was a span of 13 bases. This CDR3 contains 16 residues. The CDR3 sequence is CASSIGGFLSTDTQYF. CDR3 nucleotide sequence: TGTGCCAGTAGTATTGGAGGGTTCCTTAGCACAGATACGCAGTATTTT.

The chain uses TRBV16 and TRBJ1-4; D call uncertain. This CDR3 has 14 residues. The ends were cut back, 2 bases at V and 4 bases at J, with 8 bases in the middle. Germline assignment: CDR1 KGHSY and CDR2 FQNENV. CDR3: CASSQGTVNEKLFF. The CDR3, as DNA: TGTGCCAGCAGCCAAGGAACAGTTAATGAAAAACTGTTTTTT.

The V call is TRBV27, the J call TRBJ1-2; TRBD1 is a possible D gene (6 bases). CDR3 length equals 16 residues. V was pared by 0 bases and J by 7 bases, with 18 bases between. Germline CDR1 MNHEY, CDR2 SMNVEV (reference sequence). The CDR3 nucleotides are TGTGCCAGCAGTTTATCGTCTCCCAGAACAGGGTTTGGCTACACCTTC. Translation gives CASSLSSPRTGFGYTF.

The gene calls are TRBV9 and TRBJ2-5; 7 bases fit TRBD2. V shed 0 bases, J shed 4 bases, and the junction held 3 bases outside the gene matches. From germline, CDR1 is SGDLS and CDR2 YYNGEE. The CDR3 is 14 residues long. The CDR3 reads CASSVGASGETQYF. As DNA, the CDR3 is TGTGCCAGCAGCGTAGGGGCTAGCGGAGAGACCCAGTACTTC.

The rearrangement uses TRBV9 and TRBJ2-6; weak D call: TRBD1 (5 bases). The CDR3 spans 16 residues. V lost 7 bases and J 0 bases, leaving 14 bases between the germline ends. Germline CDR1 is SGDLS and CDR2 is YYNGEE. CDR3 region: CASGEGAASGANVLTF. In nucleotides, the CDR3 is TGTGCCAGCGGTGAAGGGGCCGCCTCTGGGGCCAACGTCCTGACTTTC.

The rearrangement links TRBV5-1 to TRBJ2-7; the D gene is possibly TRBD1 (5 bases). The CDR3 extends over 14 amino acids. V was pared by 4 bases and J by 6 bases, with 17 bases between. Germline V gene sequence: CDR1 SGHRS, CDR2 YFSETQ. The CDR3 loop reads CASSLKAGPREQYF. The CDR3 nucleotides are TGCGCCAGCAGCCTCAAGGCAGGGCCGCGCGAGCAGTACTTC.

The CDR3, as DNA: TGTGCCAGCAGCGACAGGGGTTCCTACAATGAGCAGTTCTTC. This codes for CASSDRGSYNEQFF. The chain employs TRBV6-5 and TRBJ2-1; 8 bases align to TRBD1. This CDR3 is 14 amino acids long. Germline CDR1 reads MNHEY; CDR2 reads SVGAGI. The V and J ends lost 6 bases and 1 base, in that order; junction bases with no gene match: 2.

The chain uses TRBV27 and TRBJ2-3; D gene ambiguous. Deletions cut 4 bases from V and 2 bases from J, with 7 bases between. The CDR3 runs to 13 residues. Looked up from germline, CDR1 is MNHEY and CDR2 is SMNVEV (reference sequence). This CDR3 reads CASSWQFTDTQYF. In DNA, the CDR3 is TGTGCCAGCAGTTGGCAGTTCACAGATACGCAGTATTTT.